Presented here are 7 T cell receptor beta chains from one specimen sequenced in a study of blood T cell repertoires in COVID-19. The protocol was immunoSEQ multiplex PCR, while the TCRdb copy is restricted to in-frame clones and leaves out a portion. The sample records 210,000 or so clones, about 88% being singletons. Sequencing was carried out using peripheral blood. The receptors come from a woman aged 35 to 49 who had recovered from COVID-19.

This clone turned up a few times. The V call is TRBV12-3 or TRBV12-4, the J call TRBJ2-1; perhaps TRBD2 as D (5 bases). The V gene lost 10 bases and the J gene lost 4 bases, with 14 bases spanning the gap. CDR3 length equals 13 residues. Here the CDR3 reads CAKSGSLYNEQFF. DNA of the CDR3: TGTGCCAAATCGGGAAGCCTTTACAATGAGCAGTTCTTC.

This chain connects TRBV18 to TRBJ2-3; the match to TRBD1 covers 7 bases. V lost 0 bases and J lost 9; bases outside the gene matches: 15. The CDR3 extends over 17 amino acids. CDR1 is KGHSH, CDR2 LQKENI, per germline. As DNA, the CDR3 is TGTGCCAGCTCACCACCGTTAAACCCATACAGGGGAAGGACGCAGTATTTT. Protein sequence: CASSPPLNPYRGRTQYF.

V usage is TRBV28 and J usage is TRBJ2-5; a possible D gene is TRBD2 (6 bases). Looked up from germline, CDR1 is MDHEN and CDR2 is SYDVKM. This CDR3 contains 15 residues. V dropped 4 bases and J dropped 5 bases, with 17 bases sitting between them. The CDR3 sequence is CASSSGTPNWETQYF. The CDR3 nucleotides read TGTGCCAGCAGTTCCGGGACTCCTAACTGGGAGACCCAGTACTTC.

This chain joins TRBV6-1 and TRBJ2-2, with 8 bases matching TRBD2. The CDR3 runs to 13 residues. Germline CDR1 MNHNS, CDR2 SASEGT. V lost 8 bases, J lost 5 bases, and 4 bases stayed unmatched. This CDR3 is CASRPSGTGELFF. CDR3 nucleotide sequence: TGTGCCAGCCGGCCTAGCGGGACCGGGGAGCTGTTTTTT.

The rearrangement links TRBV5-1 to TRBJ1-4; weak D call: TRBD1 (6 bases). The V end lost 6 bases, the J end lost 7 bases, and 19 bases lay between the germline ends. CDR1 is SGHRS and CDR2 is YFSETQ in the germline V gene. The CDR3 has 15 residues. The CDR3 region is CASTSTTGRGEKLFF. The DNA for the CDR3 is TGCGCCAGCACCTCAACGACAGGAAGAGGTGAAAAACTGTTTTTT.

J is TRBJ2-3 and V is TRBV5-4, with a possible D match to TRBD2 (6 bases). This CDR3 comprises 14 residues. From germline, CDR1 is SGHNT and CDR2 YYREEE (reference sequence). Trimming shortened V by 4 bases and J by 2 bases, and 11 bases separated the two germline ends. As DNA, the CDR3 is TGTGCCAGCAGCACCTGGGACTTCACAGATACGCAGTATTTT. Protein sequence: CASSTWDFTDTQYF.

The chain combines TRBV12-3 or TRBV12-4 with TRBJ2-1; a possible D gene is TRBD2 (6 bases). This CDR3 has 13 amino acids. Trimming removed 6 bases from V and 9 bases from J, with 15 bases in between. CDR3 in amino acids: CASSPGLGGEQFF. The CDR3 nucleotides read TGTGCCAGCAGCCCGGGACTGGGGGGTGAGCAGTTCTTC.